This T cell receptor (beta chain) was recovered during a study of identical twins. Study-wide points: Out-of-frame alpha sequences that twins shared showed excess low generation probability. Analyses based on zero insertions could be partly confounded by invariant MAIT and iNKT cells.

Template switching supplied a universal primer site; unique molecular identifiers were carried on the cDNA. TCRdb called the 5' RACE reads again in MiXCR, with one record for every CDR3 protein. The sample shows 450,000 or so distinct CDR3 sequences, about 14% of them seen only once. This CDR3 contains 15 residues. Germline V gene lookup returns CDR1 KGHSH and CDR2 LQKENI. With 2 bases removed from V and 4 bases from J, the gap between germline ends came to 11 bases. Comment on this clonotype: Its matching antigen is unknown.

This sample also belongs to another study, concerning yellow fever vaccine responses in identical twins.

Sequencing input: CD4+ T cells sorted from blood. The chain combines TRBV18 with TRBJ2-2; perhaps TRBD1 as D (5 bases). This sequence originates from a woman in her late teens or twenties in good health. For the CDR3, the DNA is TGTGCCAGCTCACCAGCACAGGAAGCCACCGGGGAGCTGTTTTTT. This gives the protein CASSPAQEATGELFF.